This T cell receptor (beta chain) was captured by sequencing in a study of T-cell reconstitution after alpha-beta-depleted transplantation in children. This clonotype was detected ten times or more. This CDR3 has 12 residues. Between the trimmed V and J ends, which lost 1 base and 8 bases, there was a span of 7 bases. The germline V gene has CDR1 SGHTA and CDR2 FQGNSA. TCRbeta library preparation incorporated unique molecular identifiers. TCRdb recomputed calls from the PCR reads with MiXCR, one row per CDR3 protein. This sample has 200,000 to 300,000 distinct CDR3 sequences; about 12% occur once, and the top ten carry roughly 2.8%.

The clonotype was recovered from a human donor who donated a stem cell graft to a child with acute lymphoblastic leukemia. V is TRBV7-2 and J is TRBJ2-3; D not resolved. The sample in question was PBMCs from the stem cell graft donor, obtained from the stem cell graft. CDR3 sequence: CASSLGTGTQYF. Here the CDR3 DNA reads TGTGCCAGCAGCTTAGGGACCGGTACGCAGTATTTT.